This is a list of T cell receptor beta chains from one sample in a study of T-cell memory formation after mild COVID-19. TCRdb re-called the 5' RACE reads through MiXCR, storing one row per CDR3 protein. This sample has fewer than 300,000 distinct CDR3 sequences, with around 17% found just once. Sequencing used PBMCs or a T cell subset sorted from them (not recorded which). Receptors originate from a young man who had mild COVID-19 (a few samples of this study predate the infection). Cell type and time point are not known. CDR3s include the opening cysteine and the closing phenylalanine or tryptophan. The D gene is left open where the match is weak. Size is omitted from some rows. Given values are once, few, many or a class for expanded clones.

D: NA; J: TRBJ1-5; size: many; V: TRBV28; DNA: TGTGCCAGCAGTTTAGTCTGGGAAGATCAGCCCCAGCATTTT; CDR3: CASSLVWEDQPQHF
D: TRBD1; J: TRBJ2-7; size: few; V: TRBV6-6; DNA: TGTGCCAGCAGTCGACAGGGGGGCAGCTCCTACGAGCAGTACTTC; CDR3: CASSRQGGSSYEQYF
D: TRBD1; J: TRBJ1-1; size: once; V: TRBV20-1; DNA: TGCAGTGCTGCAACAGGGGGCATCACTGAAGCTTTCTTT; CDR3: CSAATGGITEAFF
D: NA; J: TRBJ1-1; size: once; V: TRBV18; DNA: TGTGCCAGCTCACCACCACCGGGGGGGGGTTTCACTGAAGCTTTCTTT; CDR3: CASSPPPGGGFTEAFF
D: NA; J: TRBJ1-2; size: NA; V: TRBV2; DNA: TGTGCCAGCAGTGAAGTCAGAGACTATGGCTACACCTTC; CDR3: CASSEVRDYGYTF
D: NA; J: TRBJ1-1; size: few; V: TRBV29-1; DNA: TGCAGCGGGCTAAACACTGAAGCTTTCTTT; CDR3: CSGLNTEAFF
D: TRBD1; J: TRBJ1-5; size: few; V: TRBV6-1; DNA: TGTGCCAGCTTGGACAGGCTAAATCAGCCCCAGCATTTT; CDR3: CASLDRLNQPQHF
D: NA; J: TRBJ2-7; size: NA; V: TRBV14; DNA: TGTGCCAGCAGCCCCCAACTGCCAGGGTCCTACGAGCAGTACTTC; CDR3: CASSPQLPGSYEQYF
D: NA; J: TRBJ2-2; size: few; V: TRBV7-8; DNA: TGTGCCAGCAGCGGGCCGGGACTTCGGGGCGGGGAGCTGTTTTTT; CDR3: CASSGPGLRGGELFF
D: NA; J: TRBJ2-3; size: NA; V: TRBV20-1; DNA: TGCAGTGCTCCTGGGGCCAGAGGCACAGATACGCAGTATTTT; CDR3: CSAPGARGTDTQYF
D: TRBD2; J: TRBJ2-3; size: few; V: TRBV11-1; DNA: TGTGCCAGCAGCCCAGGTAGCGGGGTAGGGGCTAGCACAGATACGCAGTATTTT; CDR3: CASSPGSGVGASTDTQYF
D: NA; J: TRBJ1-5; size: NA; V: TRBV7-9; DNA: TGTGCCAGCAGCTTAGATACGGTATCCCAGCCCCAGCATTTT; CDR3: CASSLDTVSQPQHF
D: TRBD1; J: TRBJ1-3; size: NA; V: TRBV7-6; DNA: TGTGCCAGCAGCAAGACAGGGTCGGACACCATATATTTT; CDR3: CASSKTGSDTIYF
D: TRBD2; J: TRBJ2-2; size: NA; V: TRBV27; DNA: TGTGCCAGCAGTTTGTCGGGAGGTGGGGAGCTGTTTTTT; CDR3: CASSLSGGGELFF
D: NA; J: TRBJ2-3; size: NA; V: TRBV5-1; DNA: TGCGCCAGCAGCTTGGCCCGGGGGAGCACAGATACGCAGTATTTT; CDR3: CASSLARGSTDTQYF
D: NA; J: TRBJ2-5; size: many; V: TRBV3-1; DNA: TGTGCCAGCAGCCTACTACACACCAAGAGAACCCAGTACTTC; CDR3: CASSLLHTKRTQYF
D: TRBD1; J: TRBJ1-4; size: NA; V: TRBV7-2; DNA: TGTGCCAGCAGCCTTGACAGGGGGTACGATGAAAAACTGTTTTTT; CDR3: CASSLDRGYDEKLFF
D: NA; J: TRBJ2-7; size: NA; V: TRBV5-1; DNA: TGCGCCAGCAGCTTGGACGCAGGGGACGAGCAGTACTTC; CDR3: CASSLDAGDEQYF
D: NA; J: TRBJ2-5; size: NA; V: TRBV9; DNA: TGTGCCAGCAGCGTAGCCGGCGGGGAAGAGACCCAGTACTTC; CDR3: CASSVAGGEETQYF
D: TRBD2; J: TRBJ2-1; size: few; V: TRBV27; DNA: TGTGCCAGCAGTACCCGGGGGGGGCGCCGAACCTACAATGAGCAGTTCTTC; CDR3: CASSTRGGRRTYNEQFF
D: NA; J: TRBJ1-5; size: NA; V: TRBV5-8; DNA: TGTGCCAGCACCTCCGGCTCCTGGGGCAATCAGCCCCAGCATTTT; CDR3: CASTSGSWGNQPQHF
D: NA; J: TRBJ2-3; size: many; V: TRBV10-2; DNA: TGCGCCAGCAGTGTCCGGGCAGATACGCAGTATTTT; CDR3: CASSVRADTQYF
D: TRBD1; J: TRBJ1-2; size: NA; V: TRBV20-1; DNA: TGCAGTGCTAGCCGGGACAGGGAGTATGACTATGGCTACACCTTC; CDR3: CSASRDREYDYGYTF
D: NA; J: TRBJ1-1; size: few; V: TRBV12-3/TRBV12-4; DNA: TGTGCCAGCAGTTCCGGACTGTTGAACACTGAAGCTTTCTTT; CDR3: CASSSGLLNTEAFF
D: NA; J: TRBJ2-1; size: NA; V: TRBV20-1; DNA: TGCAGTGCGACGAGATATGAGCAGTTCTTC; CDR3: CSATRYEQFF
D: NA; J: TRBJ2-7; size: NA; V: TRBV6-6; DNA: TGTGCCAGCAGTACCGTTTTAGGCTTCCGGCAGTACTTC; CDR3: CASSTVLGFRQYF
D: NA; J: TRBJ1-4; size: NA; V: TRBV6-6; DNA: TGTGCCAGCAGTAGAGGACAGCTGAATGAAAAACTGTTTTTT; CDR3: CASSRGQLNEKLFF
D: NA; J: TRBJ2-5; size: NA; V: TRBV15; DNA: TGTGCCACCAGCAGAGATCAGGGTTGGGAGACCCAGTACTTC; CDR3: CATSRDQGWETQYF
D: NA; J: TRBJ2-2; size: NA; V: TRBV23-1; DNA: NA; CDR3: CASSHPQGEEHRGAVFF
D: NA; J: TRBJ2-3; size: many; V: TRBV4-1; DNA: TGCGCCAGCAGCCAAGCTGGGACCACCAACTCAGATACGCAGTATTTT; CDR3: CASSQAGTTNSDTQYF
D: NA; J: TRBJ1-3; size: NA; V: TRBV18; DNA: TGTGCCAGCTCACCAGAGGGCTCTGGAAACACCATATATTTT; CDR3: CASSPEGSGNTIYF
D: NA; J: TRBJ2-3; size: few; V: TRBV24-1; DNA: TGTGCCACCAGTGATTATGACACAGATACGCAGTATTTT; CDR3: CATSDYDTDTQYF
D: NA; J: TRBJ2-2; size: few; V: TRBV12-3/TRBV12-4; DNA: TGTGCCAGCGGGCAAGCGAACACCGGGGAGCTGTTTTTT; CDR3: CASGQANTGELFF
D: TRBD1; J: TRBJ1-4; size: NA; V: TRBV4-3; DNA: TGCGCCAGCAGCCAGGCGACAGGGGACGAAAAACTGTTTTTT; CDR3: CASSQATGDEKLFF
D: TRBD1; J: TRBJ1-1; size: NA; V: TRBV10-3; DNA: TGTGCCATCAGTGGCAGGGGGGGACAGCCTCTAAACACTGAAGCTTTCTTT; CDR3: CAISGRGGQPLNTEAFF
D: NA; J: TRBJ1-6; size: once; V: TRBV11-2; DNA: TGTGCCAGCAGCCAGCATGACAATTCACGCCTCCACTTT; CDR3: CASSQHDNSRLHF
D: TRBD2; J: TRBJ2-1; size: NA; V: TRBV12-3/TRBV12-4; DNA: TGTGCCAGCAGTCCCCGACTAGCGGGGGGGCTTGAGCAGTTCTTC; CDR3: CASSPRLAGGLEQFF
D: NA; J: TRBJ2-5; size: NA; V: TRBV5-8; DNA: TGTGCCAGCAGCTTGGCCTCGGCGGAGACCCAGTACTTC; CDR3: CASSLASAETQYF
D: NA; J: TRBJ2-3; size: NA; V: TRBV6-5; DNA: TGTGCCAGCAGTTATTCCACCACAGATACGCAGTATTTT; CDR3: CASSYSTTDTQYF
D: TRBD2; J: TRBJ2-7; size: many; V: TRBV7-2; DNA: TGTGCCAGCAGCTCGCCGACTAGCGGGGGATCCTACGAGCAGTACTTC; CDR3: CASSSPTSGGSYEQYF
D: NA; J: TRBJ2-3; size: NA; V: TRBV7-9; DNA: TGTGCCAGCAGCCCCCGGCTCGCGGGCCGGCCCAGCACAGATACGCAGTATTTT; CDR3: CASSPRLAGRPSTDTQYF
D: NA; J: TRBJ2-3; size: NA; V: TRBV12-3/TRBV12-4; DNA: TGTGCCAGCAGTTTAGCGCTCCAGACAGATACGCAGTATTTT; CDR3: CASSLALQTDTQYF